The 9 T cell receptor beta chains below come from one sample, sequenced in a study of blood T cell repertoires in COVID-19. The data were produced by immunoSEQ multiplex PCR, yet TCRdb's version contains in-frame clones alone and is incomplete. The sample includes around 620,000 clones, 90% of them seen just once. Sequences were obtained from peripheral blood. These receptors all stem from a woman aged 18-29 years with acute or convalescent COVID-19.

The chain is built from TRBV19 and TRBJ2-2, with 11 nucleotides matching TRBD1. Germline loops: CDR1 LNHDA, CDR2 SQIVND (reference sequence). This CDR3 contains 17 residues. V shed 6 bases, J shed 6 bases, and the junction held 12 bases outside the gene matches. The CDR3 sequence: CASSRSRTGGIAGELFF. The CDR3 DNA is TGTGCCAGTAGCCGATCCCGGACAGGGGGCATTGCCGGGGAGCTGTTTTTT.

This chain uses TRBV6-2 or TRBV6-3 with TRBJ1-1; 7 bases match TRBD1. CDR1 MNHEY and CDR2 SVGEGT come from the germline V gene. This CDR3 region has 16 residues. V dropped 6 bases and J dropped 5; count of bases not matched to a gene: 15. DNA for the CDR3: TGTGCCAGCAGCACTACCCCAGGGGGGAAACGGACTGAAGCTTTCTTT. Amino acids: CASSTTPGGKRTEAFF.

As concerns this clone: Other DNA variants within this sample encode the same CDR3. CDR3 nucleotides: TGTGCCAGCAGTGAAGACAGGGTGTCTGGAAACACCATATATTTT. It codes for CASSEDRVSGNTIYF. V is TRBV6-1 and J is TRBJ1-3; the D gene is possibly TRBD1 (6 bases). This CDR3 is built from 15 residues. Trimming stripped 1 base from V and 1 base from J, with 8 bases between. CDR1 is MNHNS, CDR2 SASEGT, per germline.

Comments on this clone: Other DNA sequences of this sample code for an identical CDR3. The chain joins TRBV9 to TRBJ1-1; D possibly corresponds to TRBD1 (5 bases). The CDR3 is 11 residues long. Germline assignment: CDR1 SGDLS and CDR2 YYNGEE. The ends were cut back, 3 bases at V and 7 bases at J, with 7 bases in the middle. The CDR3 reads CASSAGGEAFF. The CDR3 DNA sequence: TGTGCCAGCAGCGCGGGGGGTGAAGCTTTCTTT.

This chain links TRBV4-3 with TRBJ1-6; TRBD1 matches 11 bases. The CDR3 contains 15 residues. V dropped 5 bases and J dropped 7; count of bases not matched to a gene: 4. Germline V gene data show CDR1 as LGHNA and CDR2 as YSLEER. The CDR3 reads CASSKDRGPNSPLHF. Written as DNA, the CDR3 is TGCGCCAGCAGCAAGGACAGGGGGCCCAATTCACCCCTCCACTTT.

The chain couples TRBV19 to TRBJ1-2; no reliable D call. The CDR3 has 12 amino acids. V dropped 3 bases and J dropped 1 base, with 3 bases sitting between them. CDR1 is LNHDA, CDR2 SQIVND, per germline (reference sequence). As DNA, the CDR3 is TGTGCCAGTAGTATCTATAACTATGGCTACACCTTC. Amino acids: CASSIYNYGYTF.

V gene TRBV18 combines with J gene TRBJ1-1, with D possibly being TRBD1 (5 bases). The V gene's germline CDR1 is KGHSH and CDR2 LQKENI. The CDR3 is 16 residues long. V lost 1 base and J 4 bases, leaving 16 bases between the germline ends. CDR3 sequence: CASSPRLEGKGTEAFF. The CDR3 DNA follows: TGTGCCAGCTCACCACGTTTGGAGGGGAAAGGCACTGAAGCTTTCTTT.

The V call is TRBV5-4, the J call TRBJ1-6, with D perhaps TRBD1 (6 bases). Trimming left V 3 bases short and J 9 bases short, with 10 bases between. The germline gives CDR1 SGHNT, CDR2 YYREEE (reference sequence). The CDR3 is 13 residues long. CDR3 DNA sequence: TGTGCCAGCAGCTCCGGGACAAGTTCACCCCTCCACTTT. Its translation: CASSSGTSSPLHF.

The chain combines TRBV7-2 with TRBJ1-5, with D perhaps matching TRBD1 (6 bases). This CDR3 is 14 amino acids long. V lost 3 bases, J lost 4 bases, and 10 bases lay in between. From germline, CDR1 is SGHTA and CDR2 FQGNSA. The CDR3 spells CASSLDSPNQPQHF. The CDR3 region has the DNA TGTGCCAGCAGCTTGGACAGCCCTAATCAGCCCCAGCATTTT.